This section outlines one TCR beta chain sequence together with its context. Only one count was recorded for this clone. The antigen it recognizes is unknown. Base qualities are not provided; no much larger clone lies one nucleotide away. For the CD8 naive samples, CD45RO-negative cells were positively selected for CCR7, yielding a CD45RA+CCR7+ population from which TemRA cells were excluded. Healthy HIV-negative adults with no recently reported acute infections or vaccinations were included as donors. Every donor was a Caucasian adult living in Nashville, Tennessee, USA. After blood collection by leukapheresis, PBMCs were isolated using Ficoll-Histopaque density gradient centrifugation and then cryopreserved in the vapor phase of liquid nitrogen. Analytical flow cytometry was used to check the purity and quantity of each magnetically sorted T cell population. Each sorted fraction had its genomic DNA isolated and then quantified by UV absorbance on a Nanodrop 2000c.

This record comes from a study of shared clonotypes between healthy human individuals (dated by TCRdb to 2018 to 2020). The study in broad terms: A couple of women and a few men aged 18 to 49 years were included in the cohort. Per donor, three plates each were used for CD4 naive and CD4 memory, two for CD8 naive, and one for CD8 memory. To estimate repertoire size and how much clonotypes are shared between individuals, the study performed deep sequencing of blood TCR repertoires from roughly five healthy adults. To increase sequencing depth and limit assay-specific biases, different laboratories used diverse techniques to prepare libraries and sequence TCR repertoires. Per donor, leukapheresis produced somewhere between about 0.94 and 10 billion PBMCs.

The CDR1 and CDR2 encoded by the germline V gene are SGHTA and FQGNSA. V gives up 5 bases and J gives up 3 bases, and the segment between their germline ends measures 14 bases. The CDR3 has 14 amino acids, counting the end cysteine and phenylalanine. Only the CDR3 region is kept as DNA, spanning 42 bases read in frame from base 1. Using the deep immunoSEQ assay, multiplex PCR amplified TCR CDR3 regions from genomic DNA. For each cell subset, the extracted genomic DNA was distributed evenly across all wells of several immunoSEQ 96-well plates, and each plate served as one replicate. For sorted subsets, around 0.2 ug genomic DNA, equal to about 30,000 T cell genomes, was loaded into each replicate PCR. Purified libraries were quantified with a Qubit 3.0 fluorometer, sized on a Bioanalyzer 2100, and re-quantified with the KAPA Library Quantification kit. A separate single-read 150-cycle Illumina NextSeq 550 flow cell was used to sequence each immunoSEQ 96-well plate. The original pipeline was this. Because the immunoSEQ output included only junctional sequences and no quality scores, the filtering could not be the same as the filtering used for full-length reads. To assign V/J genes and CDR3, sequences were annotated using PyIR, a Python wrapper for IgBLAST v1.9, with IMGT germline references. Reads were filtered out if the reads had weak V/J assignments (E-value above 1e-6), no CDR3, stop codons, out-of-frame junctions, or ambiguous translated residues. V3J clonotypes were defined by identical inferred V gene, J gene, and CDR3 amino acid sequence. Percentage overlap between repertoires was calculated by dividing the number of shared unique clonotypes by the size of the smaller repertoire. Richness of each repertoire was evaluated using RTK rarefaction, the Chao1 estimator, and Recon v2.1 estimates of unobserved clonotypes. Generation probabilities for all TCRbeta clonotypes obtained by the gDNA method from a handful of donors were computed using OLGA. What TCRdb holds here is the immuneACCESS table cut down to in-frame rearrangements. Part of the clones is not present; checked against another copy, under half of the missing clones reflect an unresolved V gene, and the others are unexplained. That table supplies the V and J calls and clone size; D and trimming were determined from the DNA. The sample yields roughly 850,000 clones; 96% were counted once. About 0.25% of the sample comes from the top ten.

What the research found in general, with its limitations: Pairwise subsampling indicated that sequencing depth was expected to affect the degree of clonotype sharing among donors. The genetic and exposure-history diversity represented was limited by the small number of donors. Incomplete sequencing was indicated by rarefaction of sorted-subset datasets, despite the large sequencing depth. Sampling was restricted to blood, and TCR repertoires in tissue are likely to differ from TCR repertoires in blood. Naive subsets generally had larger estimated clonotype richness than memory subsets. Compared with non-shared clonotypes, the clonotypes found in all four sorted-subset donors had higher generation probabilities. Sharing across a few donors was observed for about 5% of naive CD4, 3.5% of naive CD8, 2% to 2.5% of memory CD4, and less than 0.45% of memory CD8 clonotypes.

The chain couples TRBV7-2 to TRBJ2-7; tentative D gene TRBD1, with 5 bases matching. Input material: naive CD8+ T cells sorted from blood. Explained via the paper, the cell subset or site label denotes: CD45RA+CCR7+. The TCR sequence derives from a man between 25 and 39 years old in good health. The DNA sequence is as follows: TGTGCCAGCAGCACCATTCAGGGATTCTACGAGCAGTACTTC. The resulting protein is CASSTIQGFYEQYF.